The rows below give T cell receptor beta chains drawn from one sample of a study of molecular identifiers for immune sequencing clone quantification. TCRdb redid the calling of the PCR reads with MiXCR, one entry per CDR3 protein. The sample gives approximately 500,000 distinct CDR3 sequences, less than 30% of which show up once; approximately 0.8% is in the top ten. Sample: naive CD8+ T cells from blood, with Jurkat cell RNA spiked in. Every receptor here comes from a human donor in good health. Some libraries in this study had Jurkat cell RNA spiked in. Both conserved end residues are trimmed from each CDR3. The order of the fields is J gene, clone size, D gene, V gene, CDR3 protein. The D gene is left open where the match is weak. Expanded clones get a size class; other rows say once, few or many, or leave the size out.

j_call: TRBJ1-5
clone_size: few
d_call: .
v_call: TRBV19
cdr3_aa: ASSLQGLWGYSNQPQH

j_call: TRBJ1-2
clone_size: .
d_call: TRBD1
v_call: TRBV12-3/TRBV12-4
cdr3_aa: ASSLWGQGHGYA

j_call: TRBJ1-1
clone_size: many
d_call: .
v_call: TRBV28
cdr3_aa: ASSPTPLGAHTEAF

j_call: TRBJ2-1
clone_size: many
d_call: TRBD1
v_call: TRBV11-2
cdr3_aa: ASSWGQGYNEQF

j_call: TRBJ2-6
clone_size: many
d_call: .
v_call: TRBV4-3
cdr3_aa: ASSQDLGAGGANVLT

j_call: TRBJ1-1
clone_size: many
d_call: .
v_call: TRBV29-1
cdr3_aa: SVIGKPGTEAF

j_call: TRBJ2-2
clone_size: .
d_call: .
v_call: TRBV12-3/TRBV12-4
cdr3_aa: ASSFTGWLGELF

j_call: TRBJ2-4
clone_size: many
d_call: .
v_call: TRBV27
cdr3_aa: ASSLGHLAKNIQY

j_call: TRBJ2-2
clone_size: .
d_call: TRBD2
v_call: TRBV7-2
cdr3_aa: ASSASGGLNTGELF

j_call: TRBJ2-3
clone_size: .
d_call: .
v_call: TRBV11-2
cdr3_aa: ASSLGEAPVRTDTQY

j_call: TRBJ2-7
clone_size: .
d_call: TRBD2
v_call: TRBV7-2
cdr3_aa: AGSAGLAGGPYEQY

j_call: TRBJ2-7
clone_size: many
d_call: .
v_call: TRBV6-5
cdr3_aa: ASSYSNVVRDKVYSYEQY

j_call: TRBJ2-7
clone_size: many
d_call: TRBD1
v_call: TRBV4-3
cdr3_aa: ASSQDLGTGGEQY

j_call: TRBJ2-3
clone_size: many
d_call: .
v_call: TRBV6-5
cdr3_aa: ASSSPKGQYTDTQY

j_call: TRBJ2-1
clone_size: many
d_call: TRBD2
v_call: TRBV4-3
cdr3_aa: ASSPETSGSPNEQF

j_call: TRBJ2-3
clone_size: few
d_call: TRBD2
v_call: TRBV12-3/TRBV12-4
cdr3_aa: ASSPWRLAGGTDTQY

j_call: TRBJ1-6
clone_size: many
d_call: .
v_call: TRBV4-3
cdr3_aa: ASSQEAAVSYNSPLH

j_call: TRBJ2-7
clone_size: .
d_call: .
v_call: TRBV4-1
cdr3_aa: ASSQDLWYEQY

j_call: TRBJ2-3
clone_size: few
d_call: TRBD2
v_call: TRBV19
cdr3_aa: ASSMVSASGRY

j_call: TRBJ2-7
clone_size: many
d_call: TRBD1
v_call: TRBV6-5
cdr3_aa: ASSPQGVAYEQY

j_call: TRBJ1-1
clone_size: many
d_call: .
v_call: TRBV28
cdr3_aa: ASSYSGKVAEAF

j_call: TRBJ2-2
clone_size: .
d_call: .
v_call: TRBV4-1
cdr3_aa: AIRGSGELF

j_call: TRBJ1-4
clone_size: .
d_call: .
v_call: TRBV5-3
cdr3_aa: ASSLVSILNGKLF

j_call: TRBJ1-2
clone_size: many
d_call: .
v_call: TRBV5-1
cdr3_aa: ASTVGGAAGYT

j_call: TRBJ1-3
clone_size: few
d_call: TRBD1
v_call: TRBV5-6
cdr3_aa: ASSSFAASPQGPGFSGNTIY

j_call: TRBJ2-7
clone_size: .
d_call: .
v_call: TRBV5-6
cdr3_aa: ASSVGDGHYEQY

j_call: TRBJ2-7
clone_size: few
d_call: TRBD2
v_call: TRBV7-9
cdr3_aa: ASSSGTSGVYEQY

j_call: TRBJ1-1
clone_size: many
d_call: TRBD1
v_call: TRBV29-1
cdr3_aa: STRDSESTEAF

j_call: TRBJ1-5
clone_size: many
d_call: .
v_call: TRBV28
cdr3_aa: AGGKTGNNQPQH

j_call: TRBJ2-3
clone_size: .
d_call: .
v_call: TRBV20-1
cdr3_aa: SARDSVAETTDTQY

j_call: TRBJ1-3
clone_size: .
d_call: .
v_call: TRBV7-9
cdr3_aa: ASIPLWVSSGNTIY

j_call: TRBJ2-7
clone_size: many
d_call: .
v_call: TRBV19
cdr3_aa: ASSPAELYEQY

j_call: TRBJ1-1
clone_size: many
d_call: .
v_call: TRBV5-1
cdr3_aa: ASSQGGSINTEAF

j_call: TRBJ2-5
clone_size: .
d_call: .
v_call: TRBV11-2
cdr3_aa: ASSPKTGREPQY

j_call: TRBJ2-3
clone_size: few
d_call: .
v_call: TRBV15
cdr3_aa: ATSRDLDGSDTQY

j_call: TRBJ2-1
clone_size: .
d_call: .
v_call: TRBV12-3/TRBV12-4
cdr3_aa: ASSISGGGPQF

j_call: TRBJ2-5
clone_size: few
d_call: .
v_call: TRBV28
cdr3_aa: ASSAQLGVLATQETQY

j_call: TRBJ1-2
clone_size: few
d_call: .
v_call: TRBV19
cdr3_aa: ASSIAQNYGYT

j_call: TRBJ2-7
clone_size: .
d_call: .
v_call: TRBV4-1
cdr3_aa: ASSQEPGQFEYYEQY

j_call: TRBJ1-1
clone_size: few
d_call: .
v_call: TRBV7-9
cdr3_aa: ASSVTGWVEDTEAF

j_call: TRBJ1-2
clone_size: few
d_call: TRBD1
v_call: TRBV4-1
cdr3_aa: ASSQDFRGRAYGYT

j_call: TRBJ1-2
clone_size: few
d_call: .
v_call: TRBV13
cdr3_aa: ASSLESEGGNYGYT

j_call: TRBJ1-1
clone_size: few
d_call: TRBD1
v_call: TRBV6-1
cdr3_aa: AGRQQGASEAF

j_call: TRBJ2-7
clone_size: .
d_call: TRBD2
v_call: TRBV20-1
cdr3_aa: SARSSGGTPYEQY

j_call: TRBJ2-7
clone_size: many
d_call: TRBD2
v_call: TRBV5-4
cdr3_aa: ASSPGLAGVLSYEQY

j_call: TRBJ2-2
clone_size: .
d_call: .
v_call: TRBV30
cdr3_aa: AWSLTGPGELF

j_call: TRBJ2-3
clone_size: few
d_call: TRBD1
v_call: TRBV6-5
cdr3_aa: ASSYSTGGFGDTQY

j_call: TRBJ2-7
clone_size: few
d_call: .
v_call: TRBV25-1
cdr3_aa: ASSAATDSYEQY

j_call: TRBJ2-3
clone_size: many
d_call: .
v_call: TRBV14
cdr3_aa: ASSQDWTADTQY

j_call: TRBJ1-1
clone_size: .
d_call: TRBD1
v_call: TRBV20-1
cdr3_aa: SASTQGARPPEAF

j_call: TRBJ2-1
clone_size: few
d_call: .
v_call: TRBV12-3/TRBV12-4
cdr3_aa: ASRILAGRSYNEQF

j_call: TRBJ2-3
clone_size: .
d_call: .
v_call: TRBV12-3/TRBV12-4
cdr3_aa: ASSLGGLEDTQY

j_call: TRBJ2-7
clone_size: few
d_call: .
v_call: TRBV2
cdr3_aa: ARQDPAGTSYKQY

j_call: TRBJ2-5
clone_size: .
d_call: .
v_call: TRBV20-1
cdr3_aa: SARDWETQY

j_call: TRBJ2-7
clone_size: few
d_call: .
v_call: TRBV7-8
cdr3_aa: ASSLRDKNYEQY

j_call: TRBJ1-2
clone_size: few
d_call: .
v_call: TRBV10-3
cdr3_aa: AISDRVYGYT